This TCR beta chain was documented in a study of cytomegalovirus exposure and HLA in healthy donors. Overall study findings and caveats: Reportedly, a later analysis found an Asian-associated ancestry cluster had fewer N-insertions than the approximately 700-donor mean. Relative to equally common others, HLA-associated TCR beta chains showed greater clonal expansion in a later analysis.

Donors in the study were healthy people who gave bone marrow. A word on this clone: Its antigen is still unknown.

In the PCR, 60 Vbeta and 13 Jbeta primers were used. This table comes from immunoSEQ multiplex PCR, and its TCRdb copy is limited to in-frame clones, with some not included. The data show 60,000 to 65,000 clones, roughly 86% seen once. The receptor was isolated from a man younger than 30 in good health and CMV-seronegative. Source material: PBMCs.

CDR3 loop: CSVTSSNTGELFF. CDR3 in DNA: TGCAGCGTGACTAGCTCCAACACCGGGGAGCTGTTTTTT. The chain carries TRBV29-1 and TRBJ2-2, with 7 positions matching TRBD2. The V gene's germline CDR1 is SQVTM and CDR2 ANQGSEA. The CDR3 loop spans 13 amino acids. V lost 6 bases to trimming and J lost 2 bases; unmatched junction nucleotides: 3.